Presented here are 14 T cell receptor beta chains from one specimen sequenced in a study of T cells after yellow fever vaccination. TCRdb passed the 5' RACE reads through MiXCR, listing each CDR3 protein once. The data show about 350,000 distinct CDR3 sequences, under 15% seen once. Here the sequenced sample was CD4+ T cells sorted from PBMCs, taken 15 days after the yellow fever booster vaccination. Receptors were obtained from a man aged 18 to 35 who received the YFV17D yellow fever vaccine.

This clonotype was picked up a small number of times. This rearrangement joins TRBV12-3 or TRBV12-4 to TRBJ1-4, with TRBD1 identical over 9 bases. After removal of 8 bases from V and 5 bases from J, the junction contained 6 bases not matched to a gene. The CDR3 runs 14 residues. The chain's CDR3 is CASVPGTGNEKLFF. Written as DNA, the CDR3 is TGTGCCAGCGTCCCAGGGACAGGGAATGAAAAACTGTTTTTT.

This clonotype was detected a few times. This chain connects TRBV6-8 to TRBJ2-5; 10 positions agree with TRBD2. The V segment lost 1 base and the J segment 0 bases; nucleotides outside the gene matches: 2. The CDR3 extends over 16 amino acids. Germline V gene sequence: CDR1 MNHGY, CDR2 SAAAGT. In nucleotides, the CDR3 is TGTGCCAGCAGTTACTTTCTAGCGGGGGACCAAGAGACCCAGTACTTC. Its protein is CASSYFLAGDQETQYF.

The V call is TRBV5-1, the J call TRBJ2-3; no clear D gene. The CDR3 loop spans 14 amino acids. Deletions cut 5 bases from V and 0 bases from J, with 10 bases between. Per the germline V gene, CDR1 is SGHRS and CDR2 is YFSETQ. In DNA form, the CDR3 reads TGCGCCAGCAGATGGCAATTCAGCACAGATACGCAGTATTTT. Its protein product is CASRWQFSTDTQYF.

This clonotype was recorded a few times. The chain uses TRBV5-1 and TRBJ1-4; D may be TRBD1 (6 bases). The CDR3 is 14 amino acids. V lost 0 bases and J 8 bases, leaving 11 bases between the germline ends. CDR1 and CDR2 from the germline V gene are SGHRS and YFSETQ. The CDR3 spells CASSLARGREKLFF. The DNA of the CDR3 is TGCGCCAGCAGCTTGGCCAGGGGACGAGAAAAACTGTTTTTT.

This clonotype was seen ten or more times. The rearrangement joins TRBV5-1 to TRBJ2-1; TRBD2 aligns across 8 bases. The V gene's germline CDR1 is SGHRS and CDR2 YFSETQ. J was trimmed by 8 bases and V by 4 bases; bases with no gene match: 11. The CDR3 covers 15 residues. The CDR3 DNA sequence: TGCGCCAGCAGCGCCGGGGGGGCCAGCTTCTATGAGCAGTTCTTC. This translates into CASSAGGASFYEQFF.

This clonotype was counted at least ten times. V usage is TRBV7-9 and J usage is TRBJ2-1; TRBD1 matches at 7 bases. This CDR3 comprises 15 residues. The V and J ends lost 5 bases and 5 bases, in that order; junction bases with no gene match: 9. CDR1 is SEHNR and CDR2 is FQNEAQ in the germline V gene (reference sequence). CDR3 DNA: TGTGCCAGCAGCCCAAGAGGGACAGCCGACAATGAGCAGTTCTTC. Residues: CASSPRGTADNEQFF.

The V call is TRBV7-2, the J call TRBJ1-1, with 10 bases identical to TRBD1. The CDR3 length is 14 residues. Unmatched junction bases numbered 5, after V lost 4 bases and J lost 6 bases. Germline V gene sequence: CDR1 SGHTA, CDR2 FQGNSA. The CDR3 coding sequence is TGTGCCAGCAGCTCCCGGGACAGGGGTGCTGAAGCTTTCTTT. Its translation is CASSSRDRGAEAFF. Together with reference TRBV7-2 and TRBJ1-1, the CDR3 gives the full variable domain: GAGVSQSPSNKVTEKGKDVELRCDPISGHTALYWYRQSLGQGLEFLIYFQGNSAPDKSGLPSDRFSAERTGGSVSTLTIQRTQQEDSAVYLCASSSRDRGAEAFFGQGTRLTVV.

Only a few counts were recorded for this clonotype. This chain links TRBV3-1 with TRBJ2-1; possible D gene TRBD1, 6 bases. This CDR3 is built from 15 residues. V dropped 4 bases and J dropped 8 bases, with 18 bases sitting between them. The germline CDR1 and CDR2 sequences are LGHDT and YNNKEL (reference sequence). In nucleotides, the CDR3 is TGTGCCAGCAGCCGGGGGCGGCAGGGATTAGATGAGCAGTTCTTC. Translating it yields CASSRGRQGLDEQFF.

The V and J genes are TRBV6-5 and TRBJ2-1; maybe TRBD1 (6 bases). CDR3 length: 14 residues. Germline V CDR1 and CDR2: MNHEY, SVGAGI. V lost 5 bases, J lost 12 bases, and 20 bases lay in between. The CDR3, as DNA: TGTGCCAGCAGTCCCGACAGGCGAAGTCATGGGCAGTTCTTC. Amino acid sequence: CASSPDRRSHGQFF.

This clonotype was counted ten times or more. The chain uses TRBV4-1 and TRBJ1-1; D call uncertain. The CDR3 consists of 16 residues. V was cut by 1 base and J by 1 base, with 13 bases left in between. CDR1 is MGHRA and CDR2 is YSYEKL in the germline V gene. DNA for the CDR3: TGCGCCAGCAGCCAAGCGTTACTCCTCGGGAACACTGAAGCTTTCTTT. This codes for CASSQALLLGNTEAFF.

This clonotype was seen only a few times. The chain links TRBV6-1 to TRBJ1-5; TRBD1 might be the D (6 bases). The CDR3 runs 16 residues. CDR1 is MNHNS and CDR2 is SASEGT in the germline V gene. Trimming left V 3 bases short and J 5 bases short, with 17 bases between. DNA for the CDR3: TGTGCCAGCAGTGACCATGGAGGGGGGCCTTATCAGCCCCAGCATTTT. Its translation: CASSDHGGGPYQPQHF.

The DNA for the CDR3 is TGCAGTGCTAGAGGACACACCCAAGAGACCCAGTACTTC. This translates into CSARGHTQETQYF. The rearrangement links TRBV20-1 to TRBJ2-5; no clear D gene. V was trimmed by 1 base and J by 1 base, leaving 7 bases between them. The V gene's germline CDR1 is DFQATT and CDR2 SNEGSKA (reference sequence). This CDR3 is 13 amino acids long.

On this clonotype itself: Since a much larger clone is just one base distant, this may be a read error. The gene calls are TRBV7-2 and TRBJ2-1; the D is unclear. Trimming left V 6 bases short and J 3 bases short, with 21 bases between. There are 17 residues in the CDR3. CDR1 and CDR2 from the germline V gene are SGHTA and FQGNSA. DNA for the CDR3: TGTGCCAGCAGTTCCTTTGGGCGGAGCACCATCTACAATGAGCAGTTCTTC. It encodes CASSSFGRSTIYNEQFF. The variable domain in full, with the rest retrieved from reference TRBV7-2 and TRBJ2-1, is GAGVSQSPSNKVTEKGKDVELRCDPISGHTALYWYRQSLGQGLEFLIYFQGNSAPDKSGLPSDRFSAERTGGSVSTLTIQRTQQEDSAVYLCASSSFGRSTIYNEQFFGPGTRLTVL.

This clonotype was found a few times. V and J are TRBV7-9 and TRBJ2-3; tentative D call: TRBD1 (6 bases). From germline, CDR1 is SEHNR and CDR2 FQNEAQ (reference sequence). The ends were cut back, 1 base at V and 4 bases at J, with 12 bases in the middle. The CDR3 consists of 15 residues. In DNA, the CDR3 is TGTGCCAGCAGCTTAGTGCCAGGGGTATCAGATACGCAGTATTTT. Its translation: CASSLVPGVSDTQYF.